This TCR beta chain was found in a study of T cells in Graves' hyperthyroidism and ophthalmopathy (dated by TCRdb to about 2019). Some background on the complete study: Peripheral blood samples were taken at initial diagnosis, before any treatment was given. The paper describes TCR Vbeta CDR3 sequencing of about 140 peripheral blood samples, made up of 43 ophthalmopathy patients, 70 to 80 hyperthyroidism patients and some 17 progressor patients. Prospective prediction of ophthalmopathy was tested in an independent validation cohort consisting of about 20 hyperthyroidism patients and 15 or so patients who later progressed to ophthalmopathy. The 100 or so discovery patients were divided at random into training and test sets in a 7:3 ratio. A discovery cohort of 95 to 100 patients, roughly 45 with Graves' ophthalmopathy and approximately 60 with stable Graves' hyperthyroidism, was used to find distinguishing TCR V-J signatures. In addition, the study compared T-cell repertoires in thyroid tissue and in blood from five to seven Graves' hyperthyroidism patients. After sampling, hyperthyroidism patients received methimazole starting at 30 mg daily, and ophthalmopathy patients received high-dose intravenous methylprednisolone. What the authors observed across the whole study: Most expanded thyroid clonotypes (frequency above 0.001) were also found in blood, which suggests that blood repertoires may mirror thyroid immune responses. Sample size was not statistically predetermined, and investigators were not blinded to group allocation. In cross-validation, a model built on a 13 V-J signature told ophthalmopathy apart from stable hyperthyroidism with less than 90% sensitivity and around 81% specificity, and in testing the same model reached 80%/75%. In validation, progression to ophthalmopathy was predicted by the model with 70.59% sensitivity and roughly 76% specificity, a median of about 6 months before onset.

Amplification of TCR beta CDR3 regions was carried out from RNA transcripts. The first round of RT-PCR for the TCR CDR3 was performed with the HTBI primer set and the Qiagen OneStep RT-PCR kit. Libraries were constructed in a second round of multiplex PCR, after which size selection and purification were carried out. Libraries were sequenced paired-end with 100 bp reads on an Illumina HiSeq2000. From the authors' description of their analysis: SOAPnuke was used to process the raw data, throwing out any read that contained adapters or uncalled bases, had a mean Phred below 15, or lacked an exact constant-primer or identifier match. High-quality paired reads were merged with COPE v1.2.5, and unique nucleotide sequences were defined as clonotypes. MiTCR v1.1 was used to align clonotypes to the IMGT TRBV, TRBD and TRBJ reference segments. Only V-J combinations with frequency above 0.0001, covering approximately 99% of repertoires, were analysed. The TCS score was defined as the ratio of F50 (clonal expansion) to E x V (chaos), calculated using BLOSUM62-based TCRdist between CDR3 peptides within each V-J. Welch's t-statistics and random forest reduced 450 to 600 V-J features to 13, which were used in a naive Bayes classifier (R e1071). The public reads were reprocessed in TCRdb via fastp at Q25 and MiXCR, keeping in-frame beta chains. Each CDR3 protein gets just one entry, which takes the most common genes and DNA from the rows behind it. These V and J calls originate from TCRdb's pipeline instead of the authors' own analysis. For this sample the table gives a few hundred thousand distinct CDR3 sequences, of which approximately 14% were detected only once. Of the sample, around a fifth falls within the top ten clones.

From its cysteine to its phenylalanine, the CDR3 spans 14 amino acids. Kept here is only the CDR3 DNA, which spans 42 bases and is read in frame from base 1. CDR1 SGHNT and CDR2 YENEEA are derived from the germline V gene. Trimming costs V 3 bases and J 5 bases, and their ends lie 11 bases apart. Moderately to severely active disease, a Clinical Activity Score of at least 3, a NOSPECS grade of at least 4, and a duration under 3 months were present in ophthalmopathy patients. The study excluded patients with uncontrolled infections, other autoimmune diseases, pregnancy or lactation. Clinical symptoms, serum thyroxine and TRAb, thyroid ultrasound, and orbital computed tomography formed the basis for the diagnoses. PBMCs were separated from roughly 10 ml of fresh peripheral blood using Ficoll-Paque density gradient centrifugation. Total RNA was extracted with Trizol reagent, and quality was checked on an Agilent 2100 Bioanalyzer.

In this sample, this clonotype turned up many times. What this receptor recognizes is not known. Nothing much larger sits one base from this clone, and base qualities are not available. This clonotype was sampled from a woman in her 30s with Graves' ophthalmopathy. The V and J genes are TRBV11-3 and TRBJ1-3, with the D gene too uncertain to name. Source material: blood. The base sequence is TGTGCCAGCAGCTTTATCGGCCTTAGAAACACCATATATTTT. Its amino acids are CASSFIGLRNTIYF.